These 8 T cell receptor beta chains originate from one sample sequenced in a study of identical twins. A single record per CDR3 protein comes from TCRdb applying MiXCR to the 5' RACE reads. The sample lists about 890,000 distinct CDR3 sequences, 9% to 15% seen once, with around 1.5% in the top ten. The same specimen was also included in a second study, on yellow fever vaccine responses in identical twins.

The specimen sequenced was PBMCs. The receptors derive from a woman between 18 and 29 years old in good health.

There are many counts of this clonotype. This rearrangement joins TRBV20-1 to TRBJ2-5, with D uncertain. Germline assignment: CDR1 DFQATT and CDR2 SNEGSKA (reference sequence). The CDR3 sequence is 14 residues long. The V end lost 0 bases, the J end lost 2 bases, and 10 bases lay between the germline ends. The CDR3 nucleotides read TGCAGTGCTAGAGATAGAAGCGTACAAGAGACCCAGTACTTC. Its translation: CSARDRSVQETQYF.

This clonotype was detected ten times or more. The genes are TRBV10-3 and TRBJ2-7, with D perhaps given as TRBD1 or TRBD2 (5 bases each). Trimming removed 0 bases at V and 0 bases at J, with 6 bases between. This CDR3 spans 14 amino acids. Germline V gives CDR1 ENHRY, CDR2 SYGVKD. CDR3 loop: CAISESGTSYEQYV. The CDR3 coding sequence is TGTGCCATCAGTGAGTCCGGGACCTCCTACGAGCAGTACGTC.

This chain uses TRBV7-9 with TRBJ2-7; D may be TRBD1 or TRBD2 (5 bases each). CDR3 size: 15 residues. Germline lookup yields CDR1 SEHNR and CDR2 FQNEAQ (reference sequence). The ends were cut back, 3 bases at V and 5 bases at J, with 17 bases in the middle. The CDR3 region is CASSLSGTQLNEQYF. The CDR3 bases are TGTGCCAGCAGCTTGTCCGGGACCCAACTCAACGAGCAGTACTTC.

The rearrangement uses TRBV2 and TRBJ2-1; a possible D gene is TRBD2 (6 bases). Deletions cut 4 bases from V and 3 bases from J, with 10 bases between. Germline V gives CDR1 SNHLY, CDR2 FYNNEI. This CDR3 region has 14 residues. The CDR3 bases are TGTGCCAGCAGTGGGGGACTTATCTACAATGAGCAGTTCTTC. Encoded protein: CASSGGLIYNEQFF.

The rearrangement joins TRBV24-1 to TRBJ2-5; 12 bases match TRBD1. The J segment lost 5 bases and the V segment lost 4 bases, leaving 7 bases of the junction unmatched. Germline V CDR1 and CDR2: KGHDR, SFDVKD. CDR3 size: 16 residues. The CDR3 sequence is CATSDTGTGGAETQYF. CDR3 in DNA: TGTGCCACCAGTGACACCGGGACAGGGGGCGCGGAGACCCAGTACTTC.

This clonotype was observed at least ten times. The chain employs TRBV2 and TRBJ2-7; D is undetermined. Germline-derived CDR1 and CDR2 are SNHLY and FYNNEI. The V end lost 3 bases, the J end lost 3 bases, and 9 bases lay between the germline ends. This CDR3 is built from 13 residues. The CDR3 sequence is CASSEEFRYEQYF. CDR3 sequence (DNA): TGTGCCAGCAGTGAGGAGTTTCGCTACGAGCAGTACTTC.

The sample holds a few counts of this clonotype. CDR3 amino acids: CASSQVAGAGTNEQFF. CDR3 DNA: TGCGCCAGCAGCCAGGTAGCGGGGGCCGGGACTAATGAGCAGTTCTTC. The V call is TRBV5-1, the J call TRBJ2-1, with 9 nucleotides matching TRBD2. The V gene's germline CDR1 is SGHRS and CDR2 YFSETQ. J lost 7 bases, V lost 4 bases, and 12 bases had no gene match. The CDR3 loop spans 16 amino acids.

The chain recombines TRBV12-3 or TRBV12-4 with TRBJ2-7; tentative D call: TRBD2 (5 bases). This CDR3 has 19 residues. Trimming cost V 2 bases and J 0 bases, with 23 bases left between them. CDR3 DNA sequence: TGTGCCAGCAGTTTAAATTGGGGTACGGGAACCTATGGCTCCTACGAGCAGTACTTC. The encoded protein is CASSLNWGTGTYGSYEQYF.